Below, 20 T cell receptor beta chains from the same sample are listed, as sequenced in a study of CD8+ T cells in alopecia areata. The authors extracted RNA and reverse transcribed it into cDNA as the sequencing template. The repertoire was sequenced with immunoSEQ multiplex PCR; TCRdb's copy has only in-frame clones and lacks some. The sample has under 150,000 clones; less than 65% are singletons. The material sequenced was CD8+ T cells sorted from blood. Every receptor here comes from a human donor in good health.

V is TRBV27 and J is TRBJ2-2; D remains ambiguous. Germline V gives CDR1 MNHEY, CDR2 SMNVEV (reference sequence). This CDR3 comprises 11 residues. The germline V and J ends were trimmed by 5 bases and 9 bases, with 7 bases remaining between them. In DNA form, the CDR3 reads TGTGCCAGCAGTGCCGGGTGGGAGCTGTTTTTT. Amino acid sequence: CASSAGWELFF.

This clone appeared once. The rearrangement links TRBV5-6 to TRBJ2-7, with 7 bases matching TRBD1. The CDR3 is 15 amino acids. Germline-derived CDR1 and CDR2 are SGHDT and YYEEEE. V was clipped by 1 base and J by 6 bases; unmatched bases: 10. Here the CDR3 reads CASSLTGTAPGEQYF. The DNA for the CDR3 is TGTGCCAGCAGCTTGACCGGGACAGCCCCCGGCGAGCAGTACTTC.

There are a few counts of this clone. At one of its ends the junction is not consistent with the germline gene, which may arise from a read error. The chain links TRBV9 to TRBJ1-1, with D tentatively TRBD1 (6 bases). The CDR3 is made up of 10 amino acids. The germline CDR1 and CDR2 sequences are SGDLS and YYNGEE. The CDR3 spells CASSGVNREF. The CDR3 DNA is TGTGCCAGCAGCGGAGTGAACAGGGAATTT.

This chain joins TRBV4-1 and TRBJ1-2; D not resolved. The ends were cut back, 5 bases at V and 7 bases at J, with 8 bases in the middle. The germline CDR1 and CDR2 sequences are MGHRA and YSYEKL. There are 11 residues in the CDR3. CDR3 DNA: TGCGCCAGCAGCGATGGACGTGGCTACACCTTC. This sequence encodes CASSDGRGYTF.

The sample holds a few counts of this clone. CDR3 sequence (DNA): TGTGCCGTATTTGACAGCAACCCCCGCTCCTATGGCTACACCTTC. Translating it yields CAVFDSNPRSYGYTF. The V call is TRBV27, the J call TRBJ1-2; perhaps TRBD1 as D (5 bases). The length of the CDR3 is 15 residues. Germline V gene lookup returns CDR1 MNHEY and CDR2 SMNVEV (reference sequence). V lost 11 bases, J lost 4 bases, and 23 bases lay in between.

DNA for the CDR3: TGCGCCAGCAGCCAGAGACTAGGGGGCAATGAGCAGTTCTTC. Translation: CASSQRLGGNEQFF. The V and J genes are TRBV4-1 and TRBJ2-1; either TRBD1 or TRBD2 may supply D (6 bases each). The germline CDR1 and CDR2 sequences are MGHRA and YSYEKL. V was trimmed by 3 bases and J by 6 bases, leaving 12 bases between them. The length of the CDR3 is 14 residues.

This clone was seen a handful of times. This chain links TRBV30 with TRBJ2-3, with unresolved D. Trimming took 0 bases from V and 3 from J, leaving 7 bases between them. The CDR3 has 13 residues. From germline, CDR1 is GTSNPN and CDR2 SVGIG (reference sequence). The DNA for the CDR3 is TGTGCCTGGAGTGTCGGATTGACAGATACGCAGTATTTT. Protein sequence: CAWSVGLTDTQYF.

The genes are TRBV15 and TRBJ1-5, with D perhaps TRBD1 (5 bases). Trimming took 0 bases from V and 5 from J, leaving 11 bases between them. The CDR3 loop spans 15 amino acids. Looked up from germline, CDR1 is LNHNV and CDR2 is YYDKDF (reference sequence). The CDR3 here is CATSRDDSNYQPQHF. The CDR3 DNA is TGTGCCACCAGCAGAGACGACAGCAACTATCAGCCCCAGCATTTT.

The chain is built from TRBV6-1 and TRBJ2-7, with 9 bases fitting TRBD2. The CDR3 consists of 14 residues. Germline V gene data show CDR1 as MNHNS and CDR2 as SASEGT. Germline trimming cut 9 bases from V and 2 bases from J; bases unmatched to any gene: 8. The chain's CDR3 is CASTRTSVTYEQYF. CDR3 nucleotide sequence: TGTGCCAGTACCCGGACTAGCGTTACCTACGAGCAGTACTTC.

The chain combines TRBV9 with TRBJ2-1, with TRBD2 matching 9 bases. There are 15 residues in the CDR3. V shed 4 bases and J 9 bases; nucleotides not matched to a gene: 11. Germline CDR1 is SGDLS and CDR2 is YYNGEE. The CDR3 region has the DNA TGTGCCAGCAGCCCCAGTCTAGCGGGATATGTTGAGCAGTTCTTC. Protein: CASSPSLAGYVEQFF.

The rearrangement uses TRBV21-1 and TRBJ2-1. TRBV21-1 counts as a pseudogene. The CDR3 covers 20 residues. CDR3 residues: CASSKDKKFISPQRKGEQFF. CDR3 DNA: TGTGCCAGCAGCAAAGACAAAAAATTTATCTCTCCTCAACGCAAGGGTGAGCAGTTCTTC.

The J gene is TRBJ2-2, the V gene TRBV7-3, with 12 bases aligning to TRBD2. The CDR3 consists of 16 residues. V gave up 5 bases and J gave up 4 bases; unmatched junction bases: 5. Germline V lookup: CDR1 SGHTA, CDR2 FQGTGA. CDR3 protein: CASSRLAGDGTGELFF. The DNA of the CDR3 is TGTGCCAGCAGCCGACTAGCGGGAGACGGCACCGGGGAGCTGTTTTTT.

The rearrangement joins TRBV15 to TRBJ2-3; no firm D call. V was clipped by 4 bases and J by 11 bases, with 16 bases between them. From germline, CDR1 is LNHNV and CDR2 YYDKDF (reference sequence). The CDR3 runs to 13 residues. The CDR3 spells CATSTKRLEWQYF. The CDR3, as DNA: TGTGCCACCAGCACGAAGCGACTGGAGTGGCAGTATTTT.

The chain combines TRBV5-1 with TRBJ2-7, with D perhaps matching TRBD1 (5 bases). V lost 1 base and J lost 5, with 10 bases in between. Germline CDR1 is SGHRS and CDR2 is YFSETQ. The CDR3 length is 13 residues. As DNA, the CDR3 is TGCGCCAGCAGCTTGAGGGGCAGAAACGAGCAGTACTTC. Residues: CASSLRGRNEQYF.

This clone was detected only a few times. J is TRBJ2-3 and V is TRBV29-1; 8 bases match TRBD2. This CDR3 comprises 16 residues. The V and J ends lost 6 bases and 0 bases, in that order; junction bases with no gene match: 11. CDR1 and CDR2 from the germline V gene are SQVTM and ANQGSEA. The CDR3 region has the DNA TGCAGCGTGGACCCCGCTTTAGCGGGGAGCACAGATACGCAGTATTTT. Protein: CSVDPALAGSTDTQYF.

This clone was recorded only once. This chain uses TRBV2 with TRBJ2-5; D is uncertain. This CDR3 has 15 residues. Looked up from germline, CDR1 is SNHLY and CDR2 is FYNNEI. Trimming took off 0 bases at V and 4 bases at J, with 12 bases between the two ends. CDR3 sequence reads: CASSEAPRSRETQYF. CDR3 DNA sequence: TGTGCCAGCAGTGAAGCCCCCAGGAGTAGAGAGACCCAGTACTTC.

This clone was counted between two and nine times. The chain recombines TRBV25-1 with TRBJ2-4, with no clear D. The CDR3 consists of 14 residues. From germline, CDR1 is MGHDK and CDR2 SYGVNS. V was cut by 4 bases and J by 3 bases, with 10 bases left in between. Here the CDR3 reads CASSGWGSKNIQYF. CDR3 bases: TGTGCCAGCAGTGGATGGGGAAGCAAAAACATTCAGTACTTC.

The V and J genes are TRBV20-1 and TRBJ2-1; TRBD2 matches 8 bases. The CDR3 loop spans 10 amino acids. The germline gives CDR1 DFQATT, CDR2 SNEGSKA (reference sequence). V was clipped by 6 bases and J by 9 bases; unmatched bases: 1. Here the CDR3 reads CSAAGGEQFF. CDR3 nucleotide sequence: TGCAGTGCCGCGGGGGGTGAGCAGTTCTTC.

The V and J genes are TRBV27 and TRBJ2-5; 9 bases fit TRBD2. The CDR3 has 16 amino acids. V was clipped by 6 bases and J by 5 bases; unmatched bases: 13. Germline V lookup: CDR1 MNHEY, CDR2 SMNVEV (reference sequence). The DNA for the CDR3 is TGTGCCAGCAGCCAGGGTAGCGGGAGCTTGCGGGAGACCCAGTACTTC. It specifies CASSQGSGSLRETQYF.

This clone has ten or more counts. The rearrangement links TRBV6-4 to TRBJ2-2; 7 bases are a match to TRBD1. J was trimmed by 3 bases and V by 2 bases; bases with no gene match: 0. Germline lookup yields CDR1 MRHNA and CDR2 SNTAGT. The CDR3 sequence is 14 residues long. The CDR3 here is CASSDGQDTGELFF. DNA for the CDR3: TGTGCCAGCAGTGACGGACAGGACACCGGGGAGCTGTTTTTT.